Here is one T cell receptor beta chain with its context. A 200 ng quantity of DNA, 32,000 or so T cell genomes, went into the sorted-subset replicate PCRs. Using immunoSEQ multiplex PCR, the repertoire was profiled, and TCRdb retains in-frame clones only, with some absent. The sample holds approximately 100,000 clones, 65% to 75% seen once. This specimen comes from a study of shared clonotypes between healthy human individuals. Among the donors, all were Caucasian adults who lived in Nashville, Tennessee. The sequenced sample consisted of memory CD8+ T cells sorted from blood. Documented subset: CD45RO+ cells pooled with CCR7-negative TemRA cells. The sequence came from a woman between 25 and 40 years old in good health.

CDR3 sequence: CASVLSTTEETQYF. CDR3 sequence (DNA): TGTGCCAGCGTTCTTTCTACTACAGAAGAGACCCAGTACTTC. This chain joins TRBV7-9 and TRBJ2-5, with unresolved D. Deletions cut 8 bases from V and 3 bases from J, with 16 bases between. This CDR3 has 14 amino acids. Germline V gene lookup returns CDR1 SEHNR and CDR2 FQNEAQ (reference sequence).